The 22 T cell receptor beta chains presented below share a single source sample, sequenced in a study of shared clonotypes between healthy human individuals. Naive CD8 isolation took CD45RO-negative cells positively selected for CCR7 and excluded terminally differentiated effector memory CD45RA+ cells. Repertoires were generated with immunoSEQ multiplex PCR, while TCRdb's copy carries only in-frame clones and drops some. The sample has around 2,000,000 clones, about 95% seen once; the top ten hold 1.1%. Sequenced: naive CD8+ T cells sorted from blood. All receptors derive from a man aged 18-30 years in good health.

Written as DNA, the CDR3 is TGTGCCAGCAGCTTTGTTCGGTCCCCGATAGGGGAGCAGTACTTC. Encoded protein: CASSFVRSPIGEQYF. V and J are TRBV7-9 and TRBJ2-7, with D uncertain. The V gene's germline CDR1 is SEHNR and CDR2 FQNEAQ (reference sequence). The CDR3 is made up of 15 amino acids. V was cut by 3 bases and J by 7 bases, with 19 bases left in between.

This chain links TRBV5-6 with TRBJ2-1; D is possibly TRBD1 (7 bases). The CDR3 has 16 amino acids. Trimming took off 4 bases at V and 1 base at J, with 15 bases between the two ends. CDR1 and CDR2 (germline): SGHDT, YYEEEE. This CDR3 is CASSQGGQLSYNEQFF. Written as DNA, the CDR3 is TGTGCCAGCAGCCAGGGGGGACAGCTATCCTACAATGAGCAGTTCTTC.

This clone was counted once. The V gene is TRBV9, the J gene TRBJ2-7, with TRBD2 identical over 9 bases. Germline-derived CDR1 and CDR2 are SGDLS and YYNGEE. The CDR3 is 15 amino acids. The ends lost 3 bases at V and 0 bases at J; junction bases unmatched: 4. The DNA of the CDR3 is TGTGCCAGCAGCGAGACTAGCGGATACTCCTACGAGCAGTACTTC. It encodes CASSETSGYSYEQYF.

The J gene is TRBJ2-7, the V gene TRBV5-6, with D perhaps being TRBD1 or TRBD2 (6 bases each). V gave up 2 bases and J gave up 2 bases, with 14 bases separating them. This CDR3 spans 15 amino acids. Germline loops: CDR1 SGHDT, CDR2 YYEEEE. The CDR3: CASSFGGGQAYEQYF. The CDR3, as DNA: TGTGCCAGCAGCTTCGGTGGGGGGCAGGCCTACGAGCAGTACTTC.

The rearrangement links TRBV6-6 to TRBJ2-4; D is undetermined. Between the trimmed V and J ends, which lost 4 bases and 2 bases, there was a span of 6 bases. Germline CDR1 and CDR2: MNHNY and SVGAGI (reference sequence). CDR3 length: 13 residues. CDR3 residues: CASSLGSKNIQYF. The CDR3 DNA is TGTGCCAGCAGTTTGGGGTCCAAAAACATTCAGTACTTC.

This sequence joins TRBV10-3 and TRBJ1-2; the D gene is possibly TRBD1 (5 bases). Germline CDR1 and CDR2: ENHRY and SYGVKD. V lost 2 bases to trimming and J lost 3 bases, with 28 bases between them. CDR3 length: 20 amino acids. The CDR3 coding sequence is TGTGCCATCAGTGAGCCCCGGTCATCCCGGGACTCAAATGCCCACTATGGCTACACCTTC. Translating gives CAISEPRSSRDSNAHYGYTF.

The rearrangement links TRBV6-5 to TRBJ2-3; a weak D match, TRBD2 (6 bases). Germline loops: CDR1 MNHEY, CDR2 SVGAGI. V was clipped by 0 bases and J by 6 bases, with 16 bases between them. This CDR3 comprises 16 residues. The CDR3 region has the DNA TGTGCCAGCAGTTACTCGGGCGGGGCGAACATGGATACGCAGTATTTT. Translated: CASSYSGGANMDTQYF.

The chain carries TRBV13 and TRBJ1-5, with D tentatively TRBD1 (5 bases). This CDR3 is 15 amino acids long. Germline CDR1 is PRHDT and CDR2 is FYEKMQ (reference sequence). The V gene lost 0 bases and the J gene lost 3 bases, with 9 bases spanning the gap. This chain's CDR3 is CASSLGQGHNQPQHF. CDR3 coding DNA: TGTGCCAGCAGCTTAGGGCAGGGTCACAATCAGCCCCAGCATTTT.

The chain couples TRBV28 to TRBJ2-7, with no clear D. CDR1 and CDR2 (germline): MDHEN, SYDVKM. Trimming stripped 5 bases from V and 2 bases from J, with 10 bases between. The CDR3 loop spans 13 amino acids. The CDR3 spells CASSETYAYEQYF. In DNA form, the CDR3 reads TGTGCCAGCAGTGAGACATATGCCTACGAGCAGTACTTC.

About this clone itself: At the DNA level, this CDR3 is encoded by other sequences in the same sample as well. The V gene is TRBV5-6, the J gene TRBJ2-1, with D tentatively TRBD1 (6 bases). Germline V gene data show CDR1 as SGHDT and CDR2 as YYEEEE. The CDR3 runs to 13 residues. Trimming cost V 0 bases and J 5 bases, with 6 bases left between them. As DNA, the CDR3 is TGTGCCAGCAGCTTGGAGGGGGACAATGAGCAGTTCTTC. It translates to CASSLEGDNEQFF.

A note on this clone: The sample contains more than one DNA sequence encoding this CDR3. The V and J genes are TRBV5-1 and TRBJ1-5, with unresolved D. This CDR3 is built from 14 residues. Trimming cost V 0 bases and J 6 bases, with 10 bases left between them. The germline CDR1 and CDR2 sequences are SGHRS and YFSETQ. The CDR3 nucleotides are TGCGCCAGCAGCTTGGAAGGAGGGCTTCAGCCCCAGCATTTT. Residues: CASSLEGGLQPQHF.

For this clone: Other nucleotide sequences from this sample produce the same CDR3. The chain couples TRBV13 to TRBJ2-7, with 7 bases that match TRBD1. Germline V gives CDR1 PRHDT, CDR2 FYEKMQ (reference sequence). After removal of 5 bases from V and 2 bases from J, the junction contained 3 bases not matched to a gene. This CDR3 region has 13 residues. The CDR3 loop reads CASSEGQAYEQYF. Written as DNA, the CDR3 is TGTGCCAGCAGCGAAGGACAGGCCTACGAGCAGTACTTC.

The V and J genes are TRBV15 and TRBJ2-5; D perhaps matches TRBD2 (6 bases). The CDR3 contains 18 residues. The V and J ends lost 0 bases and 5 bases respectively, with 22 bases between them. Germline loops: CDR1 LNHNV, CDR2 YYDKDF (reference sequence). CDR3 amino acids: CATSRDNIRGEVVETQYF. CDR3 DNA: TGTGCCACCAGCAGAGATAATATAAGAGGGGAGGTGGTGGAGACCCAGTACTTC.

In its sample, this clone was seen once. The rearrangement joins TRBV4-3 to TRBJ2-7; perhaps TRBD1 as D (6 bases). Germline values: CDR1 LGHNA, CDR2 YSLEER. The germline V and J ends were trimmed by 4 bases and 3 bases, with 13 bases remaining between them. The CDR3 totals 14 residues. CDR3 DNA sequence: TGCGCCAGCAGCCCCGGGACATCCGTCTACGAGCAGTACTTC. This encodes CASSPGTSVYEQYF.

About this clone itself: The sample carries other DNA sequences with the same CDR3. CDR3 region: CAWTGGYEQYF. CDR3 DNA: TGTGCCTGGACAGGGGGATACGAGCAGTACTTC. The J gene is TRBJ2-7, the V gene TRBV30; TRBD1 agrees at 7 bases. The CDR3 is 11 residues long. The V segment lost 4 bases and the J segment 4 bases; nucleotides outside the gene matches: 1. The germline V gene encodes CDR1 GTSNPN and CDR2 SVGIG (reference sequence). The full variable domain, with the rest looked up from reference TRBV30 and TRBJ2-7, is SQTIHQWPATLVQPVGSPLSLECTVEGTSNPNLYWYRQAAGRGLQLLFYSVGIGQISSEVPQNLSASRPQDRQFILSSKKLLLSDSGFYLCAWTGGYEQYFGPGTRLTVT.

J is TRBJ2-2 and V is TRBV7-9, with a possible D match to TRBD1 (6 bases). This CDR3 region has 14 residues. Germline values: CDR1 SEHNR, CDR2 FQNEAQ (reference sequence). V gave up 9 bases and J gave up 0 bases, with 11 bases separating them. CDR3 residues: CASEDSSNTGELFF. CDR3 nucleotides: TGTGCCAGTGAGGACAGCTCGAACACCGGGGAGCTGTTTTTT. Full variable domain (outside the CDR3, taken from reference TRBV7-9 and TRBJ2-2): DTGVSQNPRHKITKRGQNVTFRCDPISEHNRLYWYRQTLGQGPEFLTYFQNEAQLEKSRLLSDRFSAERPKGSFSTLEIQRTEQGDSAMYLCASEDSSNTGELFFGEGSRLTVL.

The genes are TRBV6-5 and TRBJ2-7, with 8 bases aligning to TRBD2. The germline V gene encodes CDR1 MNHEY and CDR2 SVGAGI. This CDR3 contains 14 residues. The ends lost 6 bases at V and 3 bases at J; junction bases unmatched: 7. The DNA for the CDR3 is TGTGCCAGCAGGTCGGGACTAGAGTTCTACGAGCAGTACTTC. The encoded protein is CASRSGLEFYEQYF.

As to this clone: A read error may be the cause here, since a much bigger clone is one base away. The chain uses TRBV11-2 and TRBJ1-1; the D is unclear. V dropped 2 bases and J dropped 3 bases, with 4 bases sitting between them. The CDR3 is 12 residues long. The V gene's germline CDR1 is SGHAT and CDR2 FQNNGV. This chain's CDR3 is CASSLWDTEAFF. CDR3 DNA sequence: TGTGCCAGCAGCTTATGGGACACTGAAGCTTTCTTT.

The gene calls are TRBV7-9 and TRBJ2-7; 7 bases map to TRBD1. V dropped 2 bases and J dropped 3; count of bases not matched to a gene: 4. From germline, CDR1 is SEHNR and CDR2 FQNEAQ (reference sequence). The CDR3 is 14 amino acids. CDR3 sequence (DNA): TGTGCCAGCAGCTTAACAGGGGAAGTCTACGAGCAGTACTTC. Its protein is CASSLTGEVYEQYF.

The sample holds one count of this clone. The chain uses TRBV9 and TRBJ2-1, with 10 bases aligning to TRBD2. The CDR3 runs to 16 residues. V trimming: 0 bases; J trimming: 2 bases; junction bases outside the gene matches: 2. Germline V gene lookup returns CDR1 SGDLS and CDR2 YYNGEE. This chain's CDR3 is CASSVVSGGAYNEQFF. The CDR3 DNA reads TGTGCCAGCAGCGTAGTGAGCGGGGGGGCCTACAATGAGCAGTTCTTC.

This clone occurred a few times. For the CDR3, the DNA is TGTGCCAGCAGCTTAGCGATGGGGAGGAATTCACCCCTCCACTTT. Translating it yields CASSLAMGRNSPLHF. The chain is built from TRBV7-9 and TRBJ1-6; D call uncertain. V dropped 0 bases and J dropped 7 bases, with 10 bases sitting between them. The CDR3 spans 15 residues. CDR1 is SEHNR, CDR2 FQNEAQ, per germline (reference sequence).

Comment on this clone: The sample has other DNA sequences that encode this CDR3 too. The CDR3 spells CASSTSSYEQYF. The CDR3 nucleotides are TGTGCCAGCAGCACGAGTTCCTACGAGCAGTACTTC. The J gene is TRBJ2-7, the V gene TRBV28; no clear D. The germline V gene encodes CDR1 MDHEN and CDR2 SYDVKM. The CDR3 is made up of 12 amino acids. Trimming removed 6 bases from V and 1 base from J, with 7 bases in between.